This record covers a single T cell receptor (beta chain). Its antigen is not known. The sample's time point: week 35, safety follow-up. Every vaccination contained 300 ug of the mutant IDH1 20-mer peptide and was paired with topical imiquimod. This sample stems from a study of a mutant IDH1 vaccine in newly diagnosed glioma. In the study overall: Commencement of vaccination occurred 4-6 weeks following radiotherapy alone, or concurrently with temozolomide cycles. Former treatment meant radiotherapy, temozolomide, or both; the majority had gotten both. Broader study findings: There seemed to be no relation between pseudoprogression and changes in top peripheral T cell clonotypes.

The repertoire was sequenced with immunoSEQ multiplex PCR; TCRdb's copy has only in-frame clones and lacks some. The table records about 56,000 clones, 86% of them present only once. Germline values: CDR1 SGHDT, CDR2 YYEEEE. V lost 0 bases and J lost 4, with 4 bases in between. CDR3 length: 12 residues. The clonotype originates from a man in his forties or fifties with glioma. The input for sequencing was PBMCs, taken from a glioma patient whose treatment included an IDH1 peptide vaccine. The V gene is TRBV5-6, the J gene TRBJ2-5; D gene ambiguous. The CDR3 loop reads CASSLVSETQYF. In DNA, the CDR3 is TGTGCCAGCAGCTTGGTGTCAGAGACCCAGTACTTC.